This TCR beta chain was identified during a study of cytotoxic CD8 clonotypes in ibrutinib-treated CLL. Background on the study: Patients: roughly ten relapsed/refractory, roughly 15 treatment-naive, about 18 IGHV unmutated.

Study results and caveats: In comparison with age-matched healthy donors, baseline clonality was higher and tracked circulating CD8+ T-cell counts. Among the clonotypes, public ones were uncommon and contracted or held stable on treatment.

The sample holds a few counts of this clone. Its target is not known. Using immunoSEQ multiplex PCR, the repertoire was profiled, and TCRdb retains in-frame clones only, with some absent. In the table there are 200,000 to 250,000 clones, around 70% of which are singletons. The material sequenced was PBMCs, taken after 12 months of ibrutinib treatment. This clonotype was obtained from a human donor with chronic lymphocytic leukemia.

CDR3 in amino acids: CASSQPDGLTTEAFF. The CDR3 nucleotides read TGTGCCAGCAGCCAACCTGACGGGTTGACCACTGAAGCTTTCTTT. J is TRBJ1-1 and V is TRBV4-2; D gene unclear. In germline, CDR1 is LGHNA, CDR2 YNFKEQ. V lost 2 bases and J 4 bases, leaving 14 bases between the germline ends. This CDR3 contains 15 residues.